The 27 T cell receptor beta chains given below trace back to one sample, sequenced in a study of cytomegalovirus exposure and HLA in healthy donors. 60 Vbeta and 13 Jbeta primers were used in PCR. The data were produced by immunoSEQ multiplex PCR, yet TCRdb's version contains in-frame clones alone and is incomplete. The sample gives about 190,000 clones, approximately 80% of which show up once; 2% to 3% is in the top ten. The sequenced sample consisted of PBMCs. Source of these receptors: a woman aged 50 to 65 in good health and CMV-seropositive.

The chain carries TRBV6-6 and TRBJ2-5; the match to TRBD2 covers 8 bases. The length of the CDR3 is 16 residues. Germline V gives CDR1 MNHNY, CDR2 SVGAGI (reference sequence). The V segment lost 2 bases and the J segment 5 bases; nucleotides outside the gene matches: 10. The CDR3 DNA is TGTGCCAGCAGTTACCGGGCGGGGGGCCCGAGCGAGACCCAGTACTTC. Translating gives CASSYRAGGPSETQYF.

The chain employs TRBV9 and TRBJ2-5; D perhaps matches TRBD2 (6 bases). The length of the CDR3 is 15 residues. V shed 4 bases and J shed 5 bases, with 18 bases lying between them. Germline CDR1 is SGDLS and CDR2 is YYNGEE. The CDR3 DNA follows: TGTGCCAGCAGCACCCCCGCTGTTGGGAGGGAGACCCAGTACTTC. Protein product: CASSTPAVGRETQYF.

V is TRBV7-2 and J is TRBJ1-2; 11 bases match TRBD1. Germline CDR1 is SGHTA and CDR2 is FQGNSA. V was pared by 5 bases and J by 7 bases, with 6 bases of the junction left unmatched. The CDR3 covers 14 residues. The CDR3: CASSPDRGLFGYTF. CDR3 coding DNA: TGTGCCAGCAGCCCGGACAGGGGGCTCTTTGGCTACACCTTC.

This chain connects TRBV4-2 to TRBJ2-5, with D maybe TRBD2 (7 bases). CDR1 and CDR2 (germline): LGHNA, YNFKEQ. Trimming shortened V by 0 bases and J by 2 bases, and 16 bases separated the two germline ends. The CDR3 covers 17 residues. This CDR3 is CASSQEGGGLIQETQYF. For the CDR3, the DNA is TGTGCCAGCAGCCAAGAGGGAGGGGGACTCATACAAGAGACCCAGTACTTC.

The chain links TRBV11-3 to TRBJ2-3, with TRBD2 matching over 7 bases. The CDR3 has 16 amino acids. CDR1 is SGHNT, CDR2 YENEEA, per germline. Trimming at V came to 5 bases and at J to 2 bases, leaving 10 bases not matched to a gene. The CDR3 loop is CASSPARGEITDTQYF. Here the CDR3 DNA reads TGTGCCAGCAGCCCCGCCCGGGGGGAGATCACAGATACGCAGTATTTT.

The chain recombines TRBV30 with TRBJ1-2; D is ambiguous. The V end lost 0 bases, the J end lost 7 bases, and 9 bases lay between the germline ends. The CDR3 runs to 12 residues. Germline loops: CDR1 GTSNPN, CDR2 SVGIG (reference sequence). CDR3 in DNA: TGTGCCTGGAGTGTCTCCTCCGGTGGCTACACCTTC. This encodes CAWSVSSGGYTF.

This chain uses TRBV5-5 with TRBJ2-2, with 8 bases lining up with TRBD1. Germline-derived CDR1 and CDR2 are SGHKS and YYEKEE (reference sequence). The CDR3 extends over 14 amino acids. V was clipped by 5 bases and J by 7 bases; unmatched bases: 7. CDR3 DNA sequence: TGTGCCAGCAGTTCCAGGGGGCAATTCGGGGAGCTGTTTTTT. Its translation is CASSSRGQFGELFF. Supplemented by reference TRBV5-5 and TRBJ2-2, the full variable domain reads DAGVTQSPTHLIKTRGQQVTLRCSPISGHKSVSWYQQVLGQGPQFIFQYYEKEERGRGNFPDRFSARQFPNYSSELNVNALLLGDSALYLCASSSRGQFGELFFGEGSRLTVL.

This chain connects TRBV25-1 to TRBJ2-7, with D perhaps TRBD1 (6 bases). Trimming shortened V by 2 bases and J by 4 bases, and 12 bases separated the two germline ends. The CDR3 length is 14 residues. CDR1 and CDR2 from the germline V gene are MGHDK and SYGVNS. CDR3 coding DNA: TGTGCCAGCAGTGAAAATACTCAGGGGTACGAGCAGTACTTC. As protein: CASSENTQGYEQYF.

V usage is TRBV4-1 and J usage is TRBJ2-5, with TRBD1 matching over 10 bases. Germline CDR1 and CDR2: MGHRA and YSYEKL. Unmatched junction bases numbered 10, after V lost 2 bases and J lost 4 bases. The CDR3 consists of 17 residues. The CDR3 DNA is TGCGCCAGCAGCCAACCTCCCGGGACAGGGGTTGGAGAGACCCAGTACTTC. This codes for CASSQPPGTGVGETQYF.

The chain carries TRBV6-1 and TRBJ2-7; the D gene is possibly TRBD1 (5 bases). Germline V gives CDR1 MNHNS, CDR2 SASEGT. Between the trimmed V and J ends, which lost 4 bases and 3 bases, there was a span of 16 bases. CDR3 length equals 15 residues. The CDR3 reads CASSGYGRDDYEQYF. DNA of the CDR3: TGTGCCAGCAGTGGTTACGGCAGGGATGACTACGAGCAGTACTTC.

This chain joins TRBV5-6 and TRBJ1-6; unclear D gene. The CDR3 runs 14 residues. The V end lost 1 base, the J end lost 4 bases, and 6 bases lay between the germline ends. CDR1 and CDR2 from the germline V gene are SGHDT and YYEEEE. The CDR3 DNA is TGTGCCAGCAGCTTGTCACAGTATAATTCACCCCTCCACTTT. This translates into CASSLSQYNSPLHF.

This sequence joins TRBV11-1 and TRBJ2-7; TRBD2 is a possible D gene (5 bases). V dropped 0 bases and J dropped 4 bases, with 13 bases sitting between them. Germline V gene sequence: CDR1 SGHAT, CDR2 FQDESV (reference sequence). The CDR3 is 15 amino acids. The CDR3 protein is CASSLAGSSTYEQYF. The CDR3 region has the DNA TGTGCCAGCAGCTTAGCGGGGTCTAGCACTTACGAGCAGTACTTC.

J is TRBJ1-5 and V is TRBV21-1; the D call in the table, TRBD1, was not verified against the DNA. TRBV21-1 is assigned pseudogene status. The CDR3 has 17 residues. The chain's CDR3 is CASSAFLGQGSNQPQHF. The CDR3 DNA sequence: TGTGCCAGCAGCGCTTTTTTGGGACAGGGAAGCAATCAGCCCCAGCATTTT.

The rearrangement uses TRBV20-1 and TRBJ2-5, with D unresolved. The end of the DNA fits TRBJ2-7 better, so the J call may be wrong. Germline CDR1 reads DFQATT; CDR2 reads SNEGSKA (reference sequence). This CDR3 region has 11 residues. The CDR3 reads CSAKMYYEQYF. As DNA, the CDR3 is TGCAGTGCAAAGATGTACTACGAGCAGTACTTC.

The J gene is TRBJ2-5, the V gene TRBV9; 9 bases fit TRBD1. The germline V gene has CDR1 SGDLS and CDR2 YYNGEE. After removal of 3 bases from V and 4 bases from J, the junction contained 4 bases not matched to a gene. This CDR3 region has 14 residues. The CDR3 DNA follows: TGTGCCAGCAGCGCTTCGGACAGGGGAGAGACCCAGTACTTC. The encoded protein is CASSASDRGETQYF.

This chain connects TRBV21-1 to TRBJ2-3; TRBD2, the table's D call, was not compared with the DNA. TRBV21-1 is marked as a pseudogene. The CDR3 has 16 residues. CDR3 sequence (DNA): TGTGCCGGGCCTGTTGGGGGGACTCCTAGCACAGATACGCAGTATTTT. It encodes CAGPVGGTPSTDTQYF.

The rearrangement uses TRBV5-1 and TRBJ2-3; 9 bases are shared with TRBD2. V shed 4 bases and J 9 bases; nucleotides not matched to a gene: 12. Germline CDR1 SGHRS, CDR2 YFSETQ. This CDR3 region has 15 residues. Here the CDR3 reads CASSPDSGGRGTQYF. The CDR3 coding sequence is TGCGCCAGCAGCCCAGATAGCGGGGGCAGGGGGACGCAGTATTTT.

There are a few counts of this clone. The chain links TRBV9 to TRBJ2-7; TRBD2 might be the D (6 bases). Trimming stripped 3 bases from V and 4 bases from J, with 14 bases between. CDR1 is SGDLS and CDR2 is YYNGEE in the germline V gene. The CDR3 is 14 amino acids. The CDR3 loop reads CASSAEGSNYEQYF. CDR3 coding DNA: TGTGCCAGCAGCGCGGAGGGATCTAATTACGAGCAGTACTTC.

This chain joins TRBV19 and TRBJ1-2; possible D gene TRBD1, 5 bases. V lost 5 bases and J lost 7, with 14 bases in between. Germline CDR1 reads LNHDA; CDR2 reads SQIVND (reference sequence). The CDR3 runs to 13 residues. The CDR3 coding sequence is TGTGCCAGTAGTTCCAACGGGGGTTCTGGCTACACCTTC. This encodes CASSSNGGSGYTF.

The rearrangement uses TRBV18 and TRBJ2-1, with 12 bases lining up with TRBD2. From germline, CDR1 is KGHSH and CDR2 LQKENI. The CDR3 is 16 residues long. V gave up 5 bases and J gave up 4 bases; unmatched junction bases: 6. CDR3 protein: CASSSTSGGHYNEQFF. DNA of the CDR3: TGTGCCAGCTCATCGACTAGCGGGGGTCATTACAATGAGCAGTTCTTC.

V and J are TRBV27 and TRBJ1-1; 7 bases match TRBD1. V shed 2 bases, J shed 1 base, and the junction held 1 base outside the gene matches. The germline V gene has CDR1 MNHEY and CDR2 SMNVEV (reference sequence). CDR3 length: 14 residues. The chain's CDR3 is CASSLDRANTEAFF. DNA for the CDR3: TGTGCCAGCAGTTTAGACAGGGCGAACACTGAAGCTTTCTTT.

The CDR3 nucleotides are TGTGCCAGCAGCCTCAGGGGTCACGAGCAGTTCTTC. This sequence encodes CASSLRGHEQFF. The chain couples TRBV2 to TRBJ2-1, with a weak D call TRBD1 (6 bases). The germline V gene encodes CDR1 SNHLY and CDR2 FYNNEI. There are 12 residues in the CDR3. V was cut by 6 bases and J by 10 bases, with 13 bases left in between.

The J gene is TRBJ1-3, the V gene TRBV19; 10 bases agree with TRBD1. Unmatched junction bases numbered 8, after V lost 3 bases and J lost 3 bases. This CDR3 has 17 amino acids. The germline CDR1 and CDR2 sequences are LNHDA and SQIVND (reference sequence). For the CDR3, the DNA is TGTGCCAGTAGTATTTTGCCGGGACAGGGGTATGGAAACACCATATATTTT. Encoded protein: CASSILPGQGYGNTIYF.

The rearrangement links TRBV28 to TRBJ2-5; TRBD2 matches at 12 bases. V gave up 6 bases and J gave up 0 bases; unmatched junction bases: 14. Germline lookup yields CDR1 MDHEN and CDR2 SYDVKM. The CDR3 sequence is 19 residues long. The CDR3 region has the DNA TGTGCCAGCAGCCCCTGGACTAGCGGGGAGAATGGTCACCAAGAGACCCAGTACTTC. Protein: CASSPWTSGENGHQETQYF.

The chain couples TRBV2 to TRBJ1-5; 7 positions match TRBD1. The J segment lost 3 bases and the V segment lost 3 bases, leaving 11 bases of the junction unmatched. Germline CDR1 is SNHLY and CDR2 is FYNNEI. The CDR3 contains 17 residues. CDR3 in DNA: TGTGCCAGCAGTGATCCGGACTTAGGGGGCAACAATCAGCCCCAGCATTTT. It is translated as CASSDPDLGGNNQPQHF.

This clone was seen just once. The J gene is TRBJ1-2, the V gene TRBV19, with 7 bases fitting TRBD1. Trimming removed 7 bases from V and 5 bases from J; junction bases left unmatched: 10. CDR1 is LNHDA and CDR2 is SQIVND in the germline V gene (reference sequence). The CDR3 extends over 14 amino acids. CDR3 DNA sequence: TGTGCCAGTACTGCAGGGGGACTAGAGTATGGCTACACCTTC. Translated, it gives CASTAGGLEYGYTF.

This clone came up a few times. The chain combines TRBV5-4 with TRBJ1-1; D perhaps matches TRBD1 (6 bases). Germline CDR1 and CDR2: SGHNT and YYREEE (reference sequence). V lost 3 bases, J lost 5 bases, and 11 bases lay in between. The CDR3 totals 13 residues. DNA of the CDR3: TGTGCCAGCAGCTGGGGGCAGGGGACTGAAGCTTTCTTT. It codes for CASSWGQGTEAFF.